This TCR beta chain was documented in a study of blood T cell repertoires in COVID-19. This CDR3 is 17 amino acids long. The V gene lost 4 bases and the J gene lost 1 base, with 19 bases spanning the gap. In the original processing: Estimates of nucleated cell counts were drawn from the amplification of reference gene primers. TCRdb's copy holds only in-frame clones and misses some; the assay was immunoSEQ multiplex PCR. V and J calls plus clone size are reproduced from that table; the DNA served to infer D and trimming. This sample has around 190,000 clones, with 75% to 90% found just once. The receptor comes from a man between 60 and 75 years old with acute or convalescent COVID-19. The gene calls are TRBV23-1 and TRBJ1-2, with D perhaps TRBD1 (5 bases). TRBV23-1 carries the ORF label, with uncertain function. Sequencing used peripheral blood. The CDR3 protein is CASSPRAGRAHNYGYTF. The CDR3 DNA reads TGCGCCAGCAGTCCGCGAGCGGGCAGGGCCCATAACTATGGCTACACCTTC.